These 4 T cell receptor beta chains came from one sample sequenced in a study of T cell responses to AZD1222 COVID-19 vaccine. Data came from immunoSEQ multiplex PCR; TCRdb stores just in-frame clones and leaves some out. Seen here are 95,000 to 150,000 clones, 85% to 90% observed once, and the top ten hold approximately 4.7%. Here the sequenced sample was peripheral blood, taken 28 days after the second AZD1222 dose. These receptor sequences come from an adult who received the AZD1222 COVID-19 vaccine.

The chain links TRBV7-9 to TRBJ1-4; unclear D gene. The germline CDR1 and CDR2 sequences are SEHNR and FQNEAQ (reference sequence). The CDR3 length is 15 residues. V shed 1 base and J shed 3 bases, with 9 bases lying between them. The CDR3 nucleotides read TGTGCCAGCAGCTTAGTGGGGAACTCTAATGAAAAACTGTTTTTT. The encoded protein is CASSLVGNSNEKLFF.

The CDR3: CASSQDLGGRRNTEAFF. The CDR3 bases are TGTGCCAGCAGCCAAGATCTTGGGGGCAGGAGGAACACTGAAGCTTTCTTT. The chain recombines TRBV4-2 with TRBJ1-1; TRBD1 is a possible D gene (6 bases). Trimming left V 0 bases short and J 1 base short, with 15 bases between. This CDR3 region has 17 residues. Germline assignment: CDR1 LGHNA and CDR2 YNFKEQ.

The chain couples TRBV5-1 to TRBJ2-5, with 8 bases lining up with TRBD1. Germline CDR1 and CDR2: SGHRS and YFSETQ. Losses at the gene ends were 0 bases for V and 2 bases for J; bases not matched to a gene: 9. The CDR3 totals 17 residues. CDR3 in amino acids: CASSLGQGNTIQETQYF. The CDR3 coding sequence is TGCGCCAGCAGCTTGGGACAGGGGAATACCATACAAGAGACCCAGTACTTC.

This chain uses TRBV18 with TRBJ2-1; no clear D. Trimming took off 0 bases at V and 9 bases at J, with 12 bases between the two ends. Germline lookup yields CDR1 KGHSH and CDR2 LQKENI. CDR3 length equals 14 residues. Here the CDR3 DNA reads TGTGCCAGCTCACCACCGGGAAGGTTGGGTGAGCAGTTCTTC. Residues: CASSPPGRLGEQFF.